These 21 T cell receptor beta chains came from one sample sequenced in a study of siplizumab effects on memory and regulatory T cells. The data were produced by immunoSEQ multiplex PCR, yet TCRdb's version contains in-frame clones alone and is incomplete. The top ten clones hold roughly 0.99% of a sample with about 56,000 clones, 95% to 98% of them seen once. The sequenced material came from naive CD8+ T cells sorted from blood. All receptors derive from a human donor in good health.

For the CDR3, the DNA is TGTGCCAGCAGTGACCCAGGACTTACGAACACTGAAGCTTTCTTT. Protein sequence: CASSDPGLTNTEAFF. The V gene is TRBV2, the J gene TRBJ1-1; D unclear. CDR1 and CDR2 from the germline V gene are SNHLY and FYNNEI. Trimming took off 3 bases at V and 1 base at J, with 12 bases between the two ends. The CDR3 extends over 15 amino acids.

This rearrangement joins TRBV10-3 to TRBJ2-1; TRBD2 matches at 12 bases. Trimming took 11 bases from V and 1 from J; bases not matched to a gene: 6. CDR1 and CDR2 (germline): ENHRY, SYGVKD. The CDR3 is 15 amino acids. CDR3 nucleotide sequence: TGTGCCTCGACTAGCGGGAGTAGTTCCTACAATGAGCAGTTCTTC. This codes for CASTSGSSSYNEQFF.

The CDR3, as DNA: TGTGCCAGCAGCGTAGCGGGACTAGCGGCCAATGAGCAGTTCTTC. It yields the protein CASSVAGLAANEQFF. The chain carries TRBV9 and TRBJ2-1, with 11 bases lining up with TRBD2. This CDR3 region has 15 residues. J was trimmed by 6 bases and V by 0 bases; bases with no gene match: 2. Germline CDR1 is SGDLS and CDR2 is YYNGEE.

This clone was seen only once. DNA of the CDR3: TGTGCCAGCAGGGGGACAGCTAAAGAGACCCAGTACTTC. It encodes CASRGTAKETQYF. V is TRBV27 and J is TRBJ2-5; 7 bases are shared with TRBD1. The length of the CDR3 is 13 residues. V shed 6 bases, J shed 3 bases, and the junction held 4 bases outside the gene matches. Germline assignment: CDR1 MNHEY and CDR2 SMNVEV (reference sequence).

The gene calls are TRBV27 and TRBJ1-2; 8 bases map to TRBD1. V was clipped by 8 bases and J by 2 bases; unmatched bases: 4. The germline V gene has CDR1 MNHEY and CDR2 SMNVEV (reference sequence). This CDR3 has 13 amino acids. The CDR3: CASWDRRNYGYTF. For the CDR3, the DNA is TGTGCCAGCTGGGACAGGAGAAACTATGGCTACACCTTC.

V gene TRBV11-3 combines with J gene TRBJ2-3; D remains ambiguous. In germline, CDR1 is SGHNT, CDR2 YENEEA. The CDR3 extends over 13 amino acids. Trimming shortened V by 1 base and J by 9 bases, and 11 bases separated the two germline ends. The CDR3 nucleotides are TGTGCCAGCAGCTTAGTTTTCCCTATCACGCAGTATTTT. The encoded protein is CASSLVFPITQYF.

The V and J genes are TRBV6-5 and TRBJ2-7, with D perhaps given as TRBD1 or TRBD2 (5 bases each). CDR1 and CDR2 from the germline V gene are MNHEY and SVGAGI. This CDR3 contains 15 residues. Trimming removed 2 bases at V and 0 bases at J, with 11 bases between. The CDR3 loop reads CASSYPPGASYEQYF. The DNA of the CDR3 is TGTGCCAGCAGTTACCCACCCGGGGCCTCCTACGAGCAGTACTTC.

In its sample, this clone was seen once. The chain uses TRBV6-5 and TRBJ1-1; D uncertain. V lost 2 bases and J 1 base, leaving 8 bases between the germline ends. Per germline, CDR1 MNHEY and CDR2 SVGAGI. This CDR3 comprises 14 residues. As DNA, the CDR3 is TGTGCCAGCAGTTACGGCGGGTCGAACACTGAAGCTTTCTTT. Its protein product is CASSYGGSNTEAFF.

This sequence joins TRBV11-2 and TRBJ2-1; TRBD1 matches 8 bases. With 0 bases clipped from V and 2 bases from J, the junction kept 0 bases outside the gene matches. The CDR3 spans 15 residues. From germline, CDR1 is SGHAT and CDR2 FQNNGV. Here the CDR3 reads CASSLDRGPYNEQFF. CDR3 DNA sequence: TGTGCCAGCAGCTTAGACAGGGGGCCCTACAATGAGCAGTTCTTC.

The chain has TRBV5-8 and TRBJ2-7; 9 nucleotides align to TRBD2. Germline loops: CDR1 SGHTS, CDR2 YDEGEE. Germline trimming cut 3 bases from V and 3 bases from J; bases unmatched to any gene: 10. The CDR3 is 16 residues long. The CDR3 coding sequence is TGTGCCAGCAGCTCGAGTCGCGGGAGGGAGAGCTACGAGCAGTACTTC. Translating gives CASSSSRGRESYEQYF.

This clone was observed a few times. Mismatch with germline at one junction end may stem from a read error. The CDR3 region is CASNDSHQKTQYF. The CDR3 DNA sequence: TGTGCCAGCAACGACAGTCACCAAAAGACCCAGTACTTC. The chain has TRBV28 and TRBJ2-5; D is perhaps TRBD1 (5 bases). Germline CDR1 is MDHEN and CDR2 is SYDVKM. This CDR3 comprises 13 residues.

CDR3 protein: CASSQLFSRRAIEQFF. Written as DNA, the CDR3 is TGTGCCAGCAGCCAACTATTTAGCCGTCGGGCAATAGAGCAGTTCTTC. V is TRBV14 and J is TRBJ2-1, with no clear D. Germline CDR1 reads SGHDN; CDR2 reads FVKESK. The CDR3 extends over 16 amino acids. V lost 2 bases to trimming and J lost 10 bases, with 21 bases between them.

The DNA for the CDR3 is TGTGCCAGCAGTGAACTCTCCGGGACATCTTCCGAGCAGTACTTC. It encodes CASSELSGTSSEQYF. This chain connects TRBV2 to TRBJ2-7; D is possibly TRBD1 (6 bases). The germline gives CDR1 SNHLY, CDR2 FYNNEI. CDR3 length: 15 residues. V was shortened by 2 bases and J by 6 bases, with 17 bases between the two germline ends.

This clone was counted a single time. The rearrangement uses TRBV7-8 and TRBJ2-7; 14 positions match TRBD2. CDR1 and CDR2 (germline): SGHVS, FQNEAQ. The CDR3 is 18 residues long. With 2 bases clipped from V and 4 bases from J, the junction kept 10 bases outside the gene matches. The CDR3 reads CASSLPIGTSGGRYEQYF. The CDR3 bases are TGTGCCAGCAGCTTACCTATAGGGACTAGCGGGGGCAGATACGAGCAGTACTTC.

The CDR3 DNA follows: TGTGCCAGTAGTCCTGGACTAGCACTGCCAGATACGCAGTATTTT. It translates to CASSPGLALPDTQYF. The chain carries TRBV19 and TRBJ2-3; 8 positions match TRBD2. The CDR3 sequence is 15 residues long. Germline assignment: CDR1 LNHDA and CDR2 SQIVND (reference sequence). J lost 4 bases, V lost 5 bases, and 8 bases had no gene match.

Concerning this clone: Compared with germline, one end of the junction differs, possibly owing to a read error. J is TRBJ2-1 and V is TRBV5-4, with D perhaps matching TRBD2 (6 bases). CDR3 length: 11 residues. Looked up from germline, CDR1 is SGHNT and CDR2 is YYREEE (reference sequence). Written as DNA, the CDR3 is TGTGCCAGCATCACTGGCGGGGCCCGGGTCTTC. Its translation is CASITGGARVF.

The chain recombines TRBV4-2 with TRBJ2-7, with 10 positions matching TRBD1. The V gene end was trimmed by 0 bases and the J gene end by 2 bases; junction bases not matched to a gene: 1. CDR3 length equals 15 residues. Germline loops: CDR1 LGHNA, CDR2 YNFKEQ. CDR3 amino acids: CASSQEGTGAYEQYF. CDR3 DNA sequence: TGTGCCAGCAGCCAAGAAGGGACAGGGGCCTACGAGCAGTACTTC.

V gene TRBV29-1 combines with J gene TRBJ2-1; D is unclear. Germline V gives CDR1 SQVTM, CDR2 ANQGSEA. V shed 4 bases and J shed 4 bases, with 14 bases lying between them. This CDR3 comprises 14 residues. CDR3 protein: CSVVILVGYNEQFF. CDR3 DNA sequence: TGCAGCGTTGTTATCCTAGTCGGGTACAATGAGCAGTTCTTC.

The chain employs TRBV29-1 and TRBJ2-2; D possibly corresponds to TRBD2 (5 bases). The germline gives CDR1 SQVTM, CDR2 ANQGSEA. V gave up 1 base and J gave up 9 bases, with 9 bases separating them. The CDR3 contains 12 residues. The CDR3 DNA reads TGCAGCGTTGAAGGTGGAGGCCGGGAGCTGTTTTTT. This gives the protein CSVEGGGRELFF.

This chain joins TRBV5-4 and TRBJ2-1; no reliable D call. The CDR3 sequence is 13 residues long. In germline, CDR1 is SGHNT, CDR2 YYREEE (reference sequence). The germline V and J ends were trimmed by 4 bases and 1 base, with 6 bases remaining between them. The CDR3 nucleotides read TGTGCCAGCAGCCTCGGGTCCTACAATGAGCAGTTCTTC. Amino acid sequence: CASSLGSYNEQFF.

This chain connects TRBV6-6 to TRBJ1-1, with unresolved D. The CDR3 spans 15 residues. The germline CDR1 and CDR2 sequences are MNHNY and SVGAGI (reference sequence). V was trimmed by 0 bases and J by 0 bases, leaving 8 bases between them. CDR3 amino acids: CASSYSFAVNTEAFF. As DNA, the CDR3 is TGTGCCAGCAGTTACTCCTTTGCGGTGAACACTGAAGCTTTCTTT.